The 20 T cell receptor beta chains below come from one sample, sequenced in a study of blood T cell repertoires in COVID-19. Some clones are missing from TCRdb's copy, which holds only in-frame ones; the method was immunoSEQ multiplex PCR. In the table there are around 400,000 clones, about 90% of which are singletons. The sample comprised peripheral blood. These receptor sequences come from a man aged 35 to 55 with acute or convalescent COVID-19.

The chain has TRBV10-3 and TRBJ1-4; D ambiguous. Between the trimmed V and J ends, which lost 4 bases and 8 bases, there was a span of 11 bases. The CDR3 runs to 13 residues. From germline, CDR1 is ENHRY and CDR2 SYGVKD. CDR3 sequence reads: CAISAQGGEKLFF. Here the CDR3 DNA reads TGTGCCATCAGTGCACAAGGAGGGGAAAAACTGTTTTTT.

The V gene is TRBV30, the J gene TRBJ2-5, with TRBD2 as a possible D gene (6 bases). Trimming took 6 bases from V and 2 from J, leaving 16 bases between them. The CDR3 has 14 residues. Germline CDR1 and CDR2: GTSNPN and SVGIG (reference sequence). CDR3 nucleotides: TGTGCCTGTCTACCGCAGGGACTTCAAGAGACCCAGTACTTC. Its translation: CACLPQGLQETQYF.

V usage is TRBV7-9 and J usage is TRBJ1-1; 10 positions match TRBD1. Germline CDR1 SEHNR, CDR2 FQNEAQ (reference sequence). This CDR3 spans 14 amino acids. V trimming: 5 bases; J trimming: 5 bases; junction bases outside the gene matches: 5. CDR3 region: CASSPDRGRTEAFF. CDR3 in DNA: TGTGCCAGCAGCCCAGACAGGGGGCGGACTGAAGCTTTCTTT.

In this sample, this clone turned up once. The V call is TRBV5-1, the J call TRBJ1-1; no definite D call. V lost 4 bases, J lost 6 bases, and 19 bases lay in between. Germline V gene data show CDR1 as SGHRS and CDR2 as YFSETQ. This CDR3 comprises 15 residues. The CDR3 DNA reads TGCGCCAGCAGCCAGATTGGAGGTTTCTCCCCTGAAGCTTTCTTT. It yields the protein CASSQIGGFSPEAFF.

The rearrangement uses TRBV29-1 and TRBJ2-3; 12 nucleotides match TRBD2. The CDR3 sequence is 16 residues long. V lost 1 base to trimming and J lost 1 base; unmatched junction nucleotides: 3. From germline, CDR1 is SQVTM and CDR2 ANQGSEA. The CDR3 region has the DNA TGCAGCGTTGAAGGACTAGCGGGGGATCGCACAGATACGCAGTATTTT. It yields the protein CSVEGLAGDRTDTQYF.

This chain uses TRBV4-3 with TRBJ2-7; D is perhaps TRBD1 (6 bases). CDR3 length: 15 amino acids. V lost 1 base and J lost 0, with 10 bases in between. Germline V lookup: CDR1 LGHNA, CDR2 YSLEER. The DNA of the CDR3 is TGCGCCAGCAGCCAAGGAAGAGGGGGCTCCTACGAGCAGTACTTC. Residues: CASSQGRGGSYEQYF.

This clone was observed a few times. The chain uses TRBV15 and TRBJ2-1; 8 bases fit TRBD2. There are 16 residues in the CDR3. V gave up 0 bases and J gave up 4 bases; unmatched junction bases: 5. In germline, CDR1 is LNHNV, CDR2 YYDKDF (reference sequence). In DNA form, the CDR3 reads TGTGCCACCAGCAGAGATAAGGGACTAGAGTACAATGAGCAGTTCTTC. Amino acids: CATSRDKGLEYNEQFF.

The chain recombines TRBV6-5 with TRBJ1-1, with 8 positions matching TRBD1. Trimming cost V 6 bases and J 6 bases; bases outside gene matches: 9. This CDR3 has 14 residues. The germline gives CDR1 MNHEY, CDR2 SVGAGI. CDR3 nucleotides: TGTGCCAGCAGCAGGACAGGGAGTATACCTGAAGCTTTCTTT. Residues: CASSRTGSIPEAFF.

The chain joins TRBV4-1 to TRBJ2-7; 7 bases agree with TRBD2. The CDR3 has 14 amino acids. CDR1 is MGHRA and CDR2 is YSYEKL in the germline V gene. V trimming: 1 base; J trimming: 1 base; junction bases outside the gene matches: 1. This chain's CDR3 is CASSQAGGSYEQYF. In DNA form, the CDR3 reads TGCGCCAGCAGCCAAGCGGGGGGATCCTACGAGCAGTACTTC.

The chain employs TRBV6-5 and TRBJ1-1, with D possibly matching TRBD1 (5 bases). The CDR3 runs 14 residues. Germline V CDR1 and CDR2: MNHEY, SVGAGI. Trimming removed 7 bases at V and 1 base at J, with 13 bases between. CDR3 sequence reads: CASNLDSGNTEAFF. DNA for the CDR3: TGTGCCAGCAACCTAGACAGTGGGAACACTGAAGCTTTCTTT.

The chain carries TRBV19 and TRBJ1-1; D is perhaps TRBD1 (6 bases). The CDR3 runs 16 residues. Per the germline V gene, CDR1 is LNHDA and CDR2 is SQIVND (reference sequence). Trimming removed 5 bases from V and 2 bases from J, with 18 bases in between. DNA of the CDR3: TGTGCCAGTAGTTTCCTCCGGACAGCGCAAAACACTGAAGCTTTCTTT. Protein: CASSFLRTAQNTEAFF.

This clone was picked up a small number of times. Other DNA sequences in this specimen translate into the identical CDR3. V usage is TRBV28 and J usage is TRBJ1-5, with 9 bases identical to TRBD1. The CDR3 runs to 14 residues. V trimming: 5 bases; J trimming: 4 bases; junction bases outside the gene matches: 3. Germline-derived CDR1 and CDR2 are MDHEN and SYDVKM. CDR3 sequence: CASSLDRGNQPQHF. The CDR3 region has the DNA TGTGCCAGCAGTCTGGACAGGGGTAATCAGCCCCAGCATTTT.

This rearrangement joins TRBV3-1 (or the pseudogene TRBV3-2) to TRBJ2-7; 7 nucleotides agree with TRBD2. Germline loops: CDR1 LGHDT, CDR2 YNNKEL (reference sequence). Trimming at V came to 0 bases and at J to 0 bases, leaving 8 bases not matched to a gene. The CDR3 runs 17 residues. The CDR3 is CASSQDQISGYSYEQYF. For the CDR3, the DNA is TGTGCCAGCAGCCAAGATCAGATTAGCGGGTACTCCTACGAGCAGTACTTC.

V is TRBV28 and J is TRBJ1-2, with D possibly TRBD1 on 5 matching bases. Germline CDR1 reads MDHEN; CDR2 reads SYDVKM. Trimming removed 6 bases from V and 7 bases from J, with 18 bases in between. This CDR3 contains 14 residues. As DNA, the CDR3 is TGTGCCAGCAGCCCACCTCAGGGTTGGGGTGGCTACACCTTC. This encodes CASSPPQGWGGYTF.

V and J are TRBV6-5 and TRBJ2-2; D may be TRBD2 (5 bases). CDR3 length: 14 amino acids. Germline CDR1 is MNHEY and CDR2 is SVGAGI. V was trimmed by 2 bases and J by 4 bases, leaving 8 bases between them. The CDR3 reads CASSYGAGTGELFF. Here the CDR3 DNA reads TGTGCCAGCAGTTACGGCGCGGGCACCGGGGAGCTGTTTTTT.

The chain recombines TRBV6-5 with TRBJ2-4; D not certain. Germline V gene data show CDR1 as MNHEY and CDR2 as SVGAGI. This CDR3 has 14 residues. V dropped 6 bases and J dropped 3 bases, with 12 bases sitting between them. The CDR3 sequence is CASSPGQVKNIQYF. CDR3 sequence (DNA): TGTGCCAGCAGCCCCGGTCAAGTCAAAAACATTCAGTACTTC.

The chain couples TRBV19 to TRBJ2-2; D ambiguous. Germline V lookup: CDR1 LNHDA, CDR2 SQIVND (reference sequence). The CDR3 runs 15 residues. V was clipped by 4 bases and J by 1 base, with 10 bases between them. Here the CDR3 DNA reads TGTGCCAGTAGTAAGCCCGATGGGAACACCGGGGAGCTGTTTTTT. It yields the protein CASSKPDGNTGELFF.

The chain recombines TRBV6-6 with TRBJ1-4; D not certain. The germline V gene encodes CDR1 MNHNY and CDR2 SVGAGI (reference sequence). The CDR3 consists of 14 residues. V was clipped by 6 bases and J by 6 bases, with 14 bases between them. For the CDR3, the DNA is TGTGCCAGCAGAAAGGGAGAATGGGATGAAAAACTGTTTTTT. Amino acid sequence: CASRKGEWDEKLFF.

CDR3 sequence (DNA): TGTGCTAGTGGTTTGGTTACTAGCGGGGGTACCACAGATACGCAGTATTTT. This encodes CASGLVTSGGTTDTQYF. The chain recombines TRBV12-5 with TRBJ2-3, with TRBD2 identical over 11 bases. Germline V gene lookup returns CDR1 LGHNT and CDR2 FRNRAP. The CDR3 is 17 residues long. Losses at the gene ends were 0 bases for V and 2 bases for J; bases not matched to a gene: 4.

This CDR3 is CASSISGSTDTQYF. In nucleotides, the CDR3 is TGTGCCAGTAGTATATCAGGGAGCACAGATACGCAGTATTTT. The rearrangement links TRBV19 to TRBJ2-3, with D possibly TRBD1 on 5 matching bases. Germline loops: CDR1 LNHDA, CDR2 SQIVND (reference sequence). Deletions cut 2 bases from V and 0 bases from J, with 6 bases between. The length of the CDR3 is 14 residues.